The 22 T cell receptor beta chains presented below share a single source sample, sequenced in a study of blood T cell repertoires in COVID-19. TCRdb keeps only in-frame clones here, not all; method: immunoSEQ multiplex PCR. The sample lists roughly 440,000 clones, about 91% seen once, with around an eighth in the top ten. The sequencing input was peripheral blood. Receptors originate from a woman aged 50 to 65 with COVID-19, enrolled during active disease.

The rearrangement uses TRBV11-2 and TRBJ2-2, with TRBD1 as a possible D gene (5 bases). V lost 5 bases, J lost 0 bases, and 13 bases lay in between. The CDR3 runs to 16 residues. Germline loops: CDR1 SGHAT, CDR2 FQNNGV. The CDR3 DNA sequence: TGTGCCAGCAGCCCCAGGGCCGACGCGAACACCGGGGAGCTGTTTTTT. This translates into CASSPRADANTGELFF.

The chain combines TRBV27 with TRBJ1-1, with 8 bases identical to TRBD1. V shed 7 bases and J 1 base; nucleotides not matched to a gene: 5. Germline V gives CDR1 MNHEY, CDR2 SMNVEV (reference sequence). The CDR3 length is 14 residues. CDR3 in DNA: TGTGCCAGCAAAATAGGGACAGGGAACACTGAAGCTTTCTTT. This sequence encodes CASKIGTGNTEAFF.

The chain combines TRBV7-9 with TRBJ2-5; 9 bases map to TRBD1. CDR1 is SEHNR and CDR2 is FQNEAQ in the germline V gene (reference sequence). J gave up 4 bases and V 7 bases, and 10 bases lay outside the gene matches. The CDR3 is made up of 15 amino acids. Written as DNA, the CDR3 is TGTGCCAGCAATACTAACAGGGGGCGCGGAGAGACCCAGTACTTC. Its protein is CASNTNRGRGETQYF.

The chain carries TRBV30 and TRBJ1-2, with TRBD1 matching 8 bases. This CDR3 spans 13 amino acids. Germline V gene lookup returns CDR1 GTSNPN and CDR2 SVGIG (reference sequence). The CDR3 reads CASSGGSNYGYTF. Here the CDR3 DNA reads TGTGCATCATCAGGGGGCTCTAACTATGGCTACACCTTC. Variable domain in full (rest from reference TRBV30 and TRBJ1-2): SQTIHQWPATLVQPVGSPLSLECTVEGTSNPNLYWYRQAAGRGLQLLFYSVGIGQISSEVPQNLSASRPQDRQFILSSKKLLLSDSGFYLCASSGGSNYGYTFGSGTRLTVV.

The V gene is TRBV5-6, the J gene TRBJ1-1; 9 bases line up with TRBD1. This CDR3 has 14 residues. The J segment lost 4 bases and the V segment lost 4 bases, leaving 5 bases of the junction unmatched. Germline loops: CDR1 SGHDT, CDR2 YYEEEE. The CDR3 sequence: CASSVDRGSTEAFF. The CDR3 region has the DNA TGTGCCAGCAGCGTAGACAGGGGGAGCACTGAAGCTTTCTTT.

The chain combines TRBV11-3 with TRBJ1-1; D unclear. CDR1 and CDR2 from the germline V gene are SGHNT and YENEEA. V was clipped by 8 bases and J by 0 bases, with 10 bases between them. There are 13 residues in the CDR3. In DNA, the CDR3 is TGTGCCAGCTCCGAGGGCGTGAACACTGAAGCTTTCTTT. This translates into CASSEGVNTEAFF. Combining the CDR3 with reference TRBV11-3 and TRBJ1-1 gives the whole variable domain EAGVVQSPRYKIIEKKQPVAFWCNPISGHNTLYWYLQNLGQGPELLIRYENEEAVDDSQLPKDRFSAERLKGVDSTLKIQPAELGDSAVYLCASSEGVNTEAFFGQGTRLTVV.

The gene calls are TRBV10-3 and TRBJ1-2; possible D gene TRBD1, 5 bases. Per the germline V gene, CDR1 is ENHRY and CDR2 is SYGVKD. V was shortened by 3 bases and J by 6 bases, with 11 bases between the two germline ends. This CDR3 contains 13 residues. The CDR3 nucleotides are TGTGCCATCAGTGACCAGGGAACTGATGGCTACACCTTC. It encodes CAISDQGTDGYTF.

CDR3 bases: TGTGCCAGCCGAAGACTAGCGGGGGGGATCACAGATACGCAGTATTTT. It yields the protein CASRRLAGGITDTQYF. The V and J genes are TRBV5-4 and TRBJ2-3; 14 nucleotides align to TRBD2. The CDR3 has 16 amino acids. V trimming: 7 bases; J trimming: 2 bases; junction bases outside the gene matches: 6. Germline V gene lookup returns CDR1 SGHNT and CDR2 YYREEE (reference sequence).

V usage is TRBV5-4 and J usage is TRBJ1-1, with D perhaps TRBD1 (6 bases). Germline values: CDR1 SGHNT, CDR2 YYREEE (reference sequence). This CDR3 is built from 14 residues. The V gene lost 0 bases and the J gene lost 4 bases, with 10 bases spanning the gap. As DNA, the CDR3 is TGTGCCAGCAGCTTGGGACAGGTGGGCACTGAAGCTTTCTTT. It specifies CASSLGQVGTEAFF.

This chain links TRBV10-3 with TRBJ2-3, with 10 bases that match TRBD1. After removal of 3 bases from V and 4 bases from J, the junction contained 4 bases not matched to a gene. This CDR3 has 15 amino acids. Germline loops: CDR1 ENHRY, CDR2 SYGVKD. Written as DNA, the CDR3 is TGTGCCATCAGTGACGGGACAGGGGAGGCAGATACGCAGTATTTT. Translating it yields CAISDGTGEADTQYF.

This chain links TRBV6-1 with TRBJ1-2, with D maybe TRBD1 (5 bases). Germline CDR1 and CDR2: MNHNS and SASEGT. The CDR3 is 16 residues long. Trimming stripped 0 bases from V and 8 bases from J, with 19 bases between. In nucleotides, the CDR3 is TGTGCCAGCAGTGAAGCGGGATATCAGGGATGGGGCGGCTACACCTTC. Protein sequence: CASSEAGYQGWGGYTF.

V and J are TRBV6-5 and TRBJ2-7; possible D gene TRBD1, 6 bases. The CDR3 has 13 amino acids. CDR1 MNHEY and CDR2 SVGAGI come from the germline V gene. Trimming left V 6 bases short and J 3 bases short, with 12 bases between. The CDR3 DNA sequence: TGTGCCAGCAGCTACACAGGGATCTACGAGCAGTACTTC. Residues: CASSYTGIYEQYF.

V and J are TRBV2 and TRBJ2-1, with TRBD2 identical over 14 bases. With 1 base clipped from V and 8 bases from J, the junction kept 1 base outside the gene matches. The germline gives CDR1 SNHLY, CDR2 FYNNEI. The CDR3 runs 15 residues. The CDR3 DNA reads as TGTGCCAGCAGTGAAGGACTAGCGGGGGGGGATGAGCAGTTCTTC. Its protein product is CASSEGLAGGDEQFF.

The rearrangement uses TRBV5-1 and TRBJ2-7, with D perhaps matching TRBD1 (5 bases). V gave up 0 bases and J gave up 6 bases, with 19 bases separating them. This CDR3 has 16 amino acids. Germline V gene sequence: CDR1 SGHRS, CDR2 YFSETQ. The CDR3 is CASSLGALGAGLEQYF. CDR3 bases: TGCGCCAGCAGCTTGGGGGCCCTTGGGGCAGGCCTCGAGCAGTACTTC.

In regard to this clone: Other DNA sequences of this sample code for an identical CDR3. This chain connects TRBV6-5 to TRBJ2-7; 7 bases fit TRBD1. V shed 6 bases and J 1 base; nucleotides not matched to a gene: 3. The CDR3 runs 13 residues. Germline V gene data show CDR1 as MNHEY and CDR2 as SVGAGI. CDR3 coding DNA: TGTGCCAGCAGACTACAGGGGTCCTACGAGCAGTACTTC. The encoded protein is CASRLQGSYEQYF.

The chain links TRBV24-1 to TRBJ2-1; TRBD1 aligns across 7 bases. The CDR3 is 16 amino acids. Germline V CDR1 and CDR2: KGHDR, SFDVKD. After removal of 5 bases from V and 5 bases from J, the junction contained 11 bases not matched to a gene. CDR3 DNA: TGTGCCACCAGTGGTTCGGACAGGACACATAACAATGAGCAGTTCTTC. Its translation: CATSGSDRTHNNEQFF.

The chain carries TRBV5-4 and TRBJ2-7, with D unclear. The germline CDR1 and CDR2 sequences are SGHNT and YYREEE (reference sequence). The CDR3 sequence is 12 residues long. Deletions cut 4 bases from V and 0 bases from J, with 5 bases between. In DNA form, the CDR3 reads TGTGCCAGCAGCCTCAGCTCCTACGAGCAGTACTTC. This codes for CASSLSSYEQYF. Full variable domain (outside the CDR3, taken from reference TRBV5-4 and TRBJ2-7): ETGVTQSPTHLIKTRGQQVTLRCSSQSGHNTVSWYQQALGQGPQFIFQYYREEENGRGNFPPRFSGLQFPNYSSELNVNALELDDSALYLCASSLSSYEQYFGPGTRLTVT.

CDR3 sequence (DNA): TGCGCCAGCAGCTATCCAGGGATTACGAACACCGGGGAGCTGTTTTTT. Its translation is CASSYPGITNTGELFF. J is TRBJ2-2 and V is TRBV4-1, with a weak D call TRBD1 (5 bases). There are 16 residues in the CDR3. The V gene's germline CDR1 is MGHRA and CDR2 YSYEKL. The V gene lost 5 bases and the J gene lost 0 bases, with 13 bases spanning the gap.

V gene TRBV7-9 combines with J gene TRBJ1-6, with 8 bases matching TRBD1. CDR3 length equals 13 residues. Germline V gene lookup returns CDR1 SEHNR and CDR2 FQNEAQ (reference sequence). V trimming: 5 bases; J trimming: 12 bases; junction bases outside the gene matches: 6. The CDR3 DNA reads TGTGCCAGCAGCCTGCAGGGGGCAATACCCCTCCACTTT. It is translated as CASSLQGAIPLHF.

The CDR3 DNA follows: TGTGCCAGCAGCCCAAAAGGGACTAGCGGTTTTCAAGTCGACAATGAGCAGTTCTTC. The encoded protein is CASSPKGTSGFQVDNEQFF. The chain joins TRBV4-2 to TRBJ2-1, with TRBD2 matching 11 bases. CDR1 is LGHNA and CDR2 is YNFKEQ in the germline V gene. The CDR3 runs to 19 residues. With 4 bases clipped from V and 5 bases from J, the junction kept 16 bases outside the gene matches.

This rearrangement joins TRBV3-1 (or the pseudogene TRBV3-2) to TRBJ1-1; D is undetermined. Deletions cut 2 bases from V and 4 bases from J, with 11 bases between. The CDR3 runs to 14 residues. Germline CDR1 and CDR2: LGHDT and YNNKEL (reference sequence). CDR3 loop: CASSQRREGTEAFF. CDR3 bases: TGTGCCAGCAGCCAAAGGAGGGAGGGCACTGAAGCTTTCTTT.

The chain uses TRBV2 and TRBJ1-2, with a possible D match to TRBD1 (5 bases). V shed 4 bases and J shed 1 base, with 7 bases lying between them. From germline, CDR1 is SNHLY and CDR2 FYNNEI. This CDR3 has 13 residues. The CDR3 DNA is TGTGCCAGCAGTGTCGGGGGTAACTATGGCTACACCTTC. Amino acids: CASSVGGNYGYTF.